This T cell receptor (beta chain) was retrieved from a study of T cell repertoires in urothelial bladder cancer. Generated by immunoSEQ multiplex PCR, the TCRdb table keeps only in-frame clones and is missing some. The sample records around 6,400 clones, over 70% being singletons. This clone was picked up one time. The germline V gene has CDR1 LGHNT and CDR2 FRNRAP. The CDR3 is 15 residues long. V was clipped by 5 bases and J by 8 bases; unmatched bases: 12. This chain joins TRBV12-5 and TRBJ2-3; 8 bases fit TRBD2. Sequencing was performed on tumor-infiltrating cells from bladder cancer. The sequence was obtained from a human donor with urothelial carcinoma. CDR3 nucleotides: TGTGCTAGTGGTCCCGGGGGGGGCCGAATTGGTACGCAGTATTTT. Its translation: CASGPGGGRIGTQYF.